The rows below give T cell receptor beta chains drawn from one sample of a study of OX40 agonist ivuxolimab in advanced cancers. Assay: immunoSEQ multiplex PCR; the TCRdb copy retains only in-frame clones and omits some. The sample has just under 85,000 clones, roughly 82% seen once. The specimen comprised CD4+ or CD8+ T cells sorted from blood, sampled in a trial of the OX40 agonist ivuxolimab. Receptors were obtained from an adult with an advanced solid tumor such as melanoma, head and neck, liver or kidney cancer. Both conserved end residues are part of each CDR3. Fields, in order: V gene, D gene, CDR3 length, clone size, J gene, CDR3 DNA, CDR3 protein. The D gene is left open where the match is weak. Clone size is shown for a subset of rows, as once, few, many or a class of expanded clone.

TRBV18	TRBD2	16	once	TRBJ2-3	TGTGCCAGCTCACCACGGCTAGCGGGGGCTTCAGATACGCAGTATTTT	CASSPRLAGASDTQYF
TRBV18	-	16	-	TRBJ2-7	TGTGCCAGCTCACCACGGGAGGGGCAGGGACAGAACGAGCAGTACTTC	CASSPREGQGQNEQYF
TRBV6-5	-	14	few	TRBJ1-2	TGTGCCAGCAGTTATGGCAGGGGATTCTATGGCTACACCTTC	CASSYGRGFYGYTF
TRBV6-6	-	15	-	TRBJ1-2	TGTGCCAGCACATATCTCTCAGGGTCGGCATATGGCTACACCTTC	CASTYLSGSAYGYTF
TRBV29-1	-	13	-	TRBJ2-5	TGCAGCGTTGATTCGGGAACCAAGAAGACCCAGTACTTC	CSVDSGTKKTQYF
TRBV25-1	-	14	-	TRBJ1-1	TGTGCCAGCAGTGATAGCGGGAAGAACACTGAAGCTTTCTTT	CASSDSGKNTEAFF
TRBV28	-	17	-	TRBJ2-2	TGTGCCAGCAGTTTAACAGGCGGTCGGGGGCACACCGGGGAGCTGTTTTTT	CASSLTGGRGHTGELFF
TRBV9	TRBD1	16	-	TRBJ1-5	TGTGCCAGCAGCGCAGGGGGTCCTGGGAGCAATCAGCCCCAGCATTTT	CASSAGGPGSNQPQHF
TRBV11-2	-	16	-	TRBJ1-3	TGTGCCAGCAGCTTAGGGACTGCCGTCTCGGGAAACACCATATATTTT	CASSLGTAVSGNTIYF
TRBV27	-	13	-	TRBJ2-2	TGTGCCAGCAGTCCGATGAACACCGGGGAGCTGTTTTTT	CASSPMNTGELFF
TRBV7-2	-	13	once	TRBJ1-1	TGTGCCAGCAGCTTATGGGAAGACACTGAAGCTTTCTTT	CASSLWEDTEAFF
TRBV6-5	-	16	-	TRBJ2-4	TGTGCCAGCAGTTACTCTCCCGACATGGCCAAAAACATTCAGTACTTC	CASSYSPDMAKNIQYF
TRBV6-6	-	14	-	TRBJ2-7	TGTGCCAGCACGCGGGCCATGGGTTTTAACGAGCAGTACTTC	CASTRAMGFNEQYF
TRBV11-2	-	13	-	TRBJ2-2	TGTGCCAGCATTTTCGGGGGCACCGGGGAGCTGTTTTTT	CASIFGGTGELFF
TRBV7-2	TRBD1	15	-	TRBJ1-2	TGTGCCAGCAGGGAATCCGGGACAGGGAGCTATGGCTACACCTTC	CASRESGTGSYGYTF
TRBV6-4	-	13	-	TRBJ1-1	TGTGCCAGCAGAAAAACAGGGAACACTGAAGCTTTCTTT	CASRKTGNTEAFF
TRBV7-2	TRBD2	15	-	TRBJ2-5	TGTGCCAGCAGCTTTGCTAGCGGGGGGGCGGGGACCCAGTACTTC	CASSFASGGAGTQYF
TRBV27	TRBD1	15	-	TRBJ1-5	TGTGCCAGCATGGAGGGGGCGAGGCTCAATCAGCCCCAGCATTTT	CASMEGARLNQPQHF
TRBV11-2	-	16	few	TRBJ1-5	TGTGCCAGCAGCTTAGGAGGGGTGAGGGGCAATCAGCCCCAGCATTTT	CASSLGGVRGNQPQHF
TRBV7-3	-	11	-	TRBJ1-1	TGTGCCAGCCTGTGGGGCACTGAAGCTTTCTTT	CASLWGTEAFF
TRBV7-9	-	12	-	TRBJ1-2	TGTGCCAGCACCTGGACGGATTATGGCTACACCTTC	CASTWTDYGYTF
TRBV6-6	TRBD1	14	-	TRBJ2-1	TGTGCCAGCAGTTCTCGGACAGGGGACAATGAGCAGTTCTTC	CASSSRTGDNEQFF
TRBV5-1	TRBD1	16	-	TRBJ2-5	TGCGCCAGCAGCCCCGGGGGGACAGGGATTCAAGAGACCCAGTACTTC	CASSPGGTGIQETQYF
TRBV10-1	-	14	-	TRBJ1-1	TGCGCCAGCAGTGCGGCAGGGGAGGACACTGAAGCTTTCTTT	CASSAAGEDTEAFF
TRBV30	-	13	-	TRBJ1-2	TGTGCCTCGAGCCTACAGAACCTCTATGGCTACACCTTC	CASSLQNLYGYTF
TRBV29-1	-	13	-	TRBJ2-3	TGCAGCGTTACGGGGTATGGCACAGATACGCAGTATTTT	CSVTGYGTDTQYF
TRBV7-2	TRBD2	17	-	TRBJ2-4	TGTGCCAGCAGCCTAAACGCAGCGGGGTTAGCCAAAAACATTCAGTACTTC	CASSLNAAGLAKNIQYF
TRBV5-1	-	13	once	TRBJ1-2	TGCGCCAGCAGCTTGGTCCAGGAATATGGCTACACCTTC	CASSLVQEYGYTF
TRBV7-2	-	15	-	TRBJ2-7	TGTGCCAGCAGCTTAGGGGTCGGAGGGACCTACGAGCAGTACTTC	CASSLGVGGTYEQYF
TRBV10-3	TRBD1	10	-	TRBJ1-4	TGTGCCACCCCCACGGGACAGGTTTTTTTT	CATPTGQVFF
TRBV30	-	13	-	TRBJ1-4	TGTGCCTGGAGTCGGGATAATAATGAAAAACTGTTTTTT	CAWSRDNNEKLFF
TRBV9	-	11	-	TRBJ2-7	TGTGCCAGCAGCATGGGGGGCGAGCAGTACTTC	CASSMGGEQYF
TRBV14	-	13	-	TRBJ2-3	TGTGCCAGCAGCCAAGTGTGGCGGGATACGCAGTATTTT	CASSQVWRDTQYF
TRBV7-2	-	17	-	TRBJ1-6	TGTGCCAGCAGCTTAGACGGAGCAAGCTCCTATAATTCACCCCTCCACTTT	CASSLDGASSYNSPLHF
TRBV11-2	-	17	-	TRBJ1-1	TGTGCCAGCAGCTTAGGTTGGCGGGGCCCCCTGAACACTGAAGCTTTCTTT	CASSLGWRGPLNTEAFF
TRBV2	-	12	-	TRBJ1-1	TGTGCCAGTTTGCAGGTGAACACTGAAGCTTTCTTT	CASLQVNTEAFF
TRBV19	-	19	-	TRBJ1-1	TGTGCCAGTAGTCCGCTCGGTTGGGGGGGCAAGGGGATGAACACTGAAGCTTTCTTT	CASSPLGWGGKGMNTEAFF
TRBV10-3	TRBD1	14	-	TRBJ1-4	TGTGCCATCGGTACAGGGGGGAAGAATGAAAAACTGTTTTTT	CAIGTGGKNEKLFF
TRBV6-1	-	15	-	TRBJ1-1	TGTGCCAGCAGTGAGGGTCCAGGGGCGAACACTGAAGCTTTCTTT	CASSEGPGANTEAFF
TRBV11-3	TRBD2	18	-	TRBJ2-3	TGTGCCAGCAGCCTCCGAGGCGGGGGGTCTTCCAGCACAGATACGCAGTATTTT	CASSLRGGGSSSTDTQYF
TRBV19	-	14	-	TRBJ1-2	TGTGCCAGTACTCCGGGTCGGGACCCATATGGCTACACCTTC	CASTPGRDPYGYTF
TRBV29-1	TRBD1	15	-	TRBJ1-4	TGCAGCGTTGAAGAAATGGGGACAGGGGACGAAAAACTGTTTTTT	CSVEEMGTGDEKLFF